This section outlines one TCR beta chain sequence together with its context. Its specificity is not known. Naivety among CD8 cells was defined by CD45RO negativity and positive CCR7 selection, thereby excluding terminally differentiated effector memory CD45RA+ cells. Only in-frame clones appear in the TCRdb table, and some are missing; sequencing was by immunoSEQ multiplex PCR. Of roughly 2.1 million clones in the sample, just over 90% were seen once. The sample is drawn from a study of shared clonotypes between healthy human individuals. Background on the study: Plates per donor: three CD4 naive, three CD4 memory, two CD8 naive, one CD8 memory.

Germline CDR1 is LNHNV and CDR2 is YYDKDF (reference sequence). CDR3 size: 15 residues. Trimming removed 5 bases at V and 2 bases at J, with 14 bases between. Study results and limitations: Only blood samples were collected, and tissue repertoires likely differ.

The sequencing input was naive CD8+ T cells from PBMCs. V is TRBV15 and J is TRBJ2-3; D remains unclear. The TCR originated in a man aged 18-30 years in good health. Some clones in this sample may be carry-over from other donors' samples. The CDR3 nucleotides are TGTGCCACCAGCGATTCGCAGAGAAACACAGATACGCAGTATTTT. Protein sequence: CATSDSQRNTDTQYF.